This TCR beta chain was obtained from a study of blood T cells in healthy people across ages. With a J-beta primer mix and a sample-barcoded 5' primer, a second PCR ran about 7 to 12 cycles. Using its own MiXCR run on the 5' RACE reads, TCRdb lists one record per CDR3 protein. The repertoire holds around 900,000 distinct CDR3 sequences, with 25% to 30% as singletons. As for this clonotype: An end of the junction does not agree with germline; a read error may underlie this.

The CDR3 loop spans 15 amino acids. Germline lookup yields CDR1 MNHEY and CDR2 SVGEGT. The chain employs TRBV6-2 or TRBV6-3 and TRBJ2-7; D may correspond to TRBD1 or TRBD2 (5 bases each). This receptor was taken from a woman over 75 in good health. The sequenced sample was blood. CDR3 residues: CASTEGRALSYEQHF. The CDR3 nucleotides are TGTGCCAGCACCGAGGGACGTGCCCTCTCCTACGAGCAGCACTTC.